This TCR beta chain originates from a study of blood T cell repertoires in COVID-19. Study at large: T cells, B-cell-depleted T cells, or PBMCs supplied cDNA or gDNA.

This clone was seen more than once but under ten times. The germline V gene has CDR1 SGHDT and CDR2 YYEEEE. The V end lost 0 bases, the J end lost 6 bases, and 6 bases lay between the germline ends. The CDR3 contains 13 residues. Method: immunoSEQ multiplex PCR; TCRdb's copy keeps in-frame clones and lacks some. This sample has roughly 360,000 clones, with 88% found just once. Sample: PBMCs or T cells enriched from blood (not recorded which). The sequence was collected from a woman in her twenties or thirties with acute COVID-19. The chain links TRBV5-6 to TRBJ2-2; maybe TRBD1 (5 bases). The CDR3 sequence is CASSLGGPGELFF. The CDR3 DNA is TGTGCCAGCAGCTTGGGGGGCCCCGGGGAGCTGTTTTTT.